This passage covers 9 T cell receptor beta chains from one sample sequenced in a study of blood T cell repertoires in COVID-19 (dated by TCRdb to 2018 to 2021). Library creation used the immunoSEQ multiplex PCR assay. Here the immuneACCESS table is served through TCRdb, limited to in-frame sequences with V and J called. Missing clones are a known gap in these copies; in checked studies unresolved V genes cover under half, and the rest lacks a known reason. For this sample the table gives about 380,000 clones, of which 90% were detected only once. In total, the top ten clones hold about 6.8% of the sample. The sample was peripheral blood. The receptors derive from a man aged 18-30 years with active or convalescent COVID-19.

The chain couples TRBV9 to TRBJ2-7, with 9 positions matching TRBD1. CDR3 length equals 14 residues. V was pared by 4 bases and J by 4 bases, with 6 bases of the junction left unmatched. Per germline, CDR1 SGDLS and CDR2 YYNGEE. The CDR3 region is CASSPRTGEYEQYF. CDR3 DNA: TGTGCCAGCAGCCCCCGGACAGGGGAATACGAGCAGTACTTC.

The chain carries TRBV30 and TRBJ2-1, with 9 bases that match TRBD2. V trimming: 1 base; J trimming: 2 bases; junction bases outside the gene matches: 9. CDR1 is GTSNPN and CDR2 is SVGIG in the germline V gene (reference sequence). This CDR3 is 17 amino acids long. The CDR3 sequence: CAWSARSGSYAYNEQFF. CDR3 bases: TGTGCCTGGAGTGCTCGTAGCGGGAGCTACGCCTACAATGAGCAGTTCTTC.

The chain is built from TRBV28 and TRBJ2-7; the D gene is possibly TRBD2 (5 bases). Germline V gene data show CDR1 as MDHEN and CDR2 as SYDVKM. The CDR3 is 13 residues long. The V end lost 3 bases, the J end lost 3 bases, and 9 bases lay between the germline ends. CDR3 nucleotides: TGTGCCAGCAGTTTTCGGGGAAACTACGAGCAGTACTTC. As protein: CASSFRGNYEQYF.

The chain links TRBV7-2 to TRBJ2-1; tentative D call: TRBD2 (6 bases). V lost 2 bases, J lost 7 bases, and 15 bases lay in between. The CDR3 sequence is 15 residues long. Germline CDR1 SGHTA, CDR2 FQGNSA. The CDR3 DNA reads TGTGCCAGCAGCTTATCCGGGAGAGGCTGGAATGAGCAGTTCTTC. Its protein product is CASSLSGRGWNEQFF. The whole variable domain, filled in from reference TRBV7-2 and TRBJ2-1, reads GAGVSQSPSNKVTEKGKDVELRCDPISGHTALYWYRQSLGQGLEFLIYFQGNSAPDKSGLPSDRFSAERTGGSVSTLTIQRTQQEDSAVYLCASSLSGRGWNEQFFGPGTRLTVL.

Points on this clone: Other DNA sequences within the sample encode an identical CDR3. V usage is TRBV28 and J usage is TRBJ1-5; the match to TRBD1 covers 8 bases. CDR1 MDHEN and CDR2 SYDVKM come from the germline V gene. With 3 bases clipped from V and 3 bases from J, the junction kept 4 bases outside the gene matches. CDR3 size: 15 residues. CDR3 loop: CASSFQGAYNQPQHF. CDR3 nucleotide sequence: TGTGCCAGCAGTTTTCAGGGGGCCTACAATCAGCCCCAGCATTTT.

The chain carries TRBV4-3 and TRBJ2-2, with TRBD1 matching over 7 bases. Germline V gene sequence: CDR1 LGHNA, CDR2 YSLEER. V lost 0 bases, J lost 6 bases, and 1 base stayed unmatched. The CDR3 is 14 amino acids. The CDR3 is CASSQDQGAGELFF. For the CDR3, the DNA is TGCGCCAGCAGCCAAGATCAGGGGGCCGGGGAGCTGTTTTTT.

The genes are TRBV24-1 and TRBJ2-7; TRBD2 matches at 8 bases. V lost 3 bases to trimming and J lost 5 bases; unmatched junction nucleotides: 8. This CDR3 contains 15 residues. Per the germline V gene, CDR1 is KGHDR and CDR2 is SFDVKD. CDR3 coding DNA: TGTGCCACCAGTGATCCGGGGACTAGACTGAACGAGCAGTACTTC. Residues: CATSDPGTRLNEQYF.

CDR3 sequence: CASSRSVNTEAFF. As DNA, the CDR3 is TGTGCCAGTAGTCGATCAGTAAACACTGAAGCTTTCTTT. The chain links TRBV19 to TRBJ1-1, with no clear D. V gave up 5 bases and J gave up 2 bases, with 9 bases separating them. This CDR3 has 13 residues. Germline values: CDR1 LNHDA, CDR2 SQIVND (reference sequence).

The chain uses TRBV7-9 and TRBJ2-1, with 8 bases that match TRBD2. Unmatched junction bases numbered 11, after V lost 1 base and J lost 9 bases. The CDR3 runs to 16 residues. Germline V gene data show CDR1 as SEHNR and CDR2 as FQNEAQ (reference sequence). CDR3 nucleotides: TGTGCCAGCAGCTTAGAACTAGCGGCATTACAGGTTGAGCAGTTCTTC. Translating gives CASSLELAALQVEQFF.